The clone carrying this T cell receptor beta chain was picked up many times. What it binds is unknown. This sample holds PBMCs from approximately 10 ml fresh peripheral blood. The data are from a study of T cells in Graves' hyperthyroidism and ophthalmopathy. Study summary: Upon initial diagnosis and before any treatment, peripheral blood was collected.

TCR beta CDR3 region amplification was performed from RNA transcripts. Primed by the HTBI set, a first-round RT-PCR was run on the TCR CDR3. TCRdb recomputed calls from the multiplex PCR reads with MiXCR, one row per CDR3 protein. The sample holds more than 250,000 distinct CDR3 sequences; 15% are singletons and the top ten take roughly 31%. Germline loops: CDR1 MNHNS, CDR2 SASEGT. Deletions cut 5 bases from V and 7 bases from J, with 6 bases between. The CDR3 length is 12 residues. Study conclusions and caveats: Ophthalmopathy cases were set apart from stable hyperthyroidism by a 13 V-J model. Appearing also in blood were most of the thyroid clonotypes expanded above 0.001.

The rearrangement uses TRBV6-1 and TRBJ1-6; D is ambiguous. Sequenced material: blood. The clonotype comes from a woman aged 50 to 65 with Graves' hyperthyroidism that later progressed to Graves' ophthalmopathy. The CDR3 nucleotides read TGTGCCAGCAGTTCGAGGAATTCACCCCTCCACTTT. This sequence encodes CASSSRNSPLHF.